A selection of T cell receptor beta chains follows, all from one sample in a study of T-cell reconstitution after alpha-beta-depleted transplantation in children. TCRdb fed the PCR reads into MiXCR, producing one record per CDR3 protein. The sample includes some 280,000 distinct CDR3 sequences, over 8% of them seen just once. Sequencing was performed on PBMCs from the stem cell graft donor, taken from the stem cell graft. Receptors were obtained from a human donor who donated a stem cell graft to a child with SCID. The CDR3 runs from the conserved cysteine through the conserved F or W. D genes are given only for firm matches. Where a row states a size, it is once, few, many or the class of an expanded clone; other rows omit it.

D gene	clone size	J gene	V gene	CDR3 DNA	CDR3 protein
TRBD2	-	TRBJ2-1	TRBV5-1	TGCGCCAGCAGCAAAAGGACTAGCGGGGTAAACAATGAGCAGTTCTTC	CASSKRTSGVNNEQFF
-	-	TRBJ2-1	TRBV7-2	TGTGCCAGCAGCTTAGCGGTACCTAGCTACAATGAGCAGTTCTTC	CASSLAVPSYNEQFF
-	-	TRBJ2-3	TRBV4-1	TGCGCCAGCAGCCAACGATCGGGACCCGTACTTAGCACAGATACGCAGTATTTT	CASSQRSGPVLSTDTQYF
-	-	TRBJ1-1	TRBV12-3/TRBV12-4	TGTGCCAGCAGTTGGACCGGGGAGACTGAAGCTTTCTTT	CASSWTGETEAFF
-	few	TRBJ2-1	TRBV11-1	TGTGCCAGCAGCTCCTCCAGGGGGGCGAATGAGCAGTTCTTC	CASSSSRGANEQFF
-	-	TRBJ2-7	TRBV2	TGTGCCAGCAGTGAAGTAACCTACGAGCAGTACTTC	CASSEVTYEQYF
TRBD2	-	TRBJ2-7	TRBV10-3	TGTGCCATCAGTGCCAGCGGGGACCTCTCCTACGAGCAGTACTTC	CAISASGDLSYEQYF
-	-	TRBJ1-1	TRBV2	TGTGCCAGCCGAGGGGGGCCTGAAGCTTTCTTT	CASRGGPEAFF
TRBD1	many	TRBJ1-4	TRBV12-3/TRBV12-4	TGTGCCAGCAGTAAGGGACAGGGGAATGAAAAACTGTTTTTT	CASSKGQGNEKLFF
-	many	TRBJ1-1	TRBV10-3	TGTGCCATCAGTGAGTTGTGGGGGACTGAAGCTTTCTTT	CAISELWGTEAFF
TRBD2	once	TRBJ2-5	TRBV12-3/TRBV12-4	TGTGCCAGCAGTCCGGGGGGGCCGTCCGCGACCCAGTACTTC	CASSPGGPSATQYF
-	-	TRBJ1-5	TRBV28	TGTGCCAGCAGTTACGGGGGTAAGGTCCAGCCCCAGCATTTT	CASSYGGKVQPQHF
-	-	TRBJ2-7	TRBV20-1	TGCAGTGCCCGGCTGAGGTTCGAGCAGTACTTC	CSARLRFEQYF